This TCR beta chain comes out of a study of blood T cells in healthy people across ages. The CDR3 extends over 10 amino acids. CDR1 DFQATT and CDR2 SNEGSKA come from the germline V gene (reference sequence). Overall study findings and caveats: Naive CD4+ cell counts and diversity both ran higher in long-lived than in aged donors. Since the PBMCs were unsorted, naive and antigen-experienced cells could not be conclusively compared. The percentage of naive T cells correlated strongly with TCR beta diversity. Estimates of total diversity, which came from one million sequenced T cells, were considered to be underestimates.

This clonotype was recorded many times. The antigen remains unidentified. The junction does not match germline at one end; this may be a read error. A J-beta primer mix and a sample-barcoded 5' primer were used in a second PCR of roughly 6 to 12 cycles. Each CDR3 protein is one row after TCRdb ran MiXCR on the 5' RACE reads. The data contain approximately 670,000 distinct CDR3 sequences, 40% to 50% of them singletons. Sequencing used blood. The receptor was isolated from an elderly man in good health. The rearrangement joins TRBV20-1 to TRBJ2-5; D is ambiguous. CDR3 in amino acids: CSATGETQYF. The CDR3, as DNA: TGCAGCGCTACGGGAGAGACCCAGTACTTC.